The subject of this entry is one T cell receptor (beta chain). Antigen specificity is unknown. Different DNA sequences within this sample yield the same CDR3. The protocol was immunoSEQ multiplex PCR, while the TCRdb copy is restricted to in-frame clones and leaves out a portion. The data show 2.3 million or so clones, 85% to 95% seen once. CDR3 length: 15 amino acids. Germline CDR1 SGHRS, CDR2 YFSETQ. J gave up 3 bases and V 2 bases, and 7 bases lay outside the gene matches. This entry belongs to a study of shared clonotypes between healthy human individuals. The overall study: Each donor contributed plates that comprised three CD4 naive, three CD4 memory, two CD8 naive and one CD8 memory. Study conclusions and caveats: Researchers sampled only blood; tissue repertoires likely differ.

Sample: naive CD4+ T cells from PBMCs. Subset defined: CD45RA+ positively selected. The J gene is TRBJ2-5, the V gene TRBV5-1, with 7 nucleotides matching TRBD2. This TCR derives from a man younger than 35 in good health. Some clones in this sample may be carry-over from other donors' samples. CDR3 region: CASSFPSGSEETQYF. The CDR3 DNA sequence: TGCGCCAGCAGCTTCCCTAGCGGTAGCGAAGAGACCCAGTACTTC.